One T cell receptor beta chain is described in this entry. The study recruited people aged roughly 18 to 95 years across 20 to 30 US areas. Up to 2 weeks before entering the study, exposed participants had met a COVID-19 case. The sample comes from a study of blood T cell repertoires in COVID-19. The protocol was immunoSEQ multiplex PCR, while the TCRdb copy is restricted to in-frame clones and leaves out a portion. The table records a few hundred thousand clones, roughly 90% of them present only once. Sequencing was carried out using PBMCs or T cells enriched from blood (not recorded which). The TCR originated in a woman in her thirties or forties who had been exposed to COVID-19.

CDR3 DNA: TGCGCCAGCAGCTTGGTGGGACAGGGAAGATATGGCTACACCTTC. This codes for CASSLVGQGRYGYTF. The V gene is TRBV5-1, the J gene TRBJ1-2; 9 bases match TRBD1. There are 15 residues in the CDR3. V was pared by 0 bases and J by 5 bases, with 5 bases of the junction left unmatched. In germline, CDR1 is SGHRS, CDR2 YFSETQ.